This T cell receptor (beta chain) emerged from a study of T-cell memory formation after mild COVID-19. Study outcomes and limitations: CM and EM subsets held most contracting CD4+ clones; EMRA held CD8+ ones.

About this clonotype: Its specificity is unknown.

Germline CDR1 and CDR2: SNHLY and FYNNEI. With 5 bases removed from V and 7 bases from J, the gap between germline ends came to 12 bases. CDR3 size: 13 residues. TCRdb recomputed calls from the 5' RACE reads with MiXCR, one row per CDR3 protein. The data contain fewer than 550,000 distinct CDR3 sequences, around 20% of them singletons. Sequenced input: PBMCs or a T cell subset sorted from them (not recorded which). The receptor was isolated from an adult woman who had mild COVID-19 (a few samples of this study predate the infection). Cell type and time point are not known. J is TRBJ2-4 and V is TRBV2; tentative D call: TRBD2 (7 bases). The CDR3 sequence: CASSKEGGNIQYF. The CDR3 DNA is TGTGCCAGCAGTAAGGAGGGGGGGAACATTCAGTACTTC.